Included here is one T cell receptor beta chain sequence, with context. Data came from immunoSEQ multiplex PCR; TCRdb stores just in-frame clones and leaves some out. Of about 1.5 million clones listed, approximately 97% were seen once; the top ten hold 0.95% to 1.5%. This entry belongs to a study of shared clonotypes between healthy human individuals. This CDR3 comprises 13 residues. CDR1 SGHRS and CDR2 YFSETQ come from the germline V gene. V was cut by 2 bases and J by 7 bases, with 12 bases left in between. Free of recent acute infections or vaccinations, the donors were healthy HIV-negative adults. Splitting the CD4+ cells yielded a CD45RA+ naive subset and a CD45RA-negative memory subset.

This receptor was obtained from a man aged 25-40 years in good health. The sequenced material came from naive CD4+ T cells sorted from blood. Stated subset: CD45RA+ positively selected. The V and J genes are TRBV5-1 and TRBJ1-1, with D uncertain. CDR3: CASSFGENGEAFF. The CDR3 coding sequence is TGCGCCAGCAGCTTTGGGGAGAACGGTGAAGCTTTCTTT.